The 28 T cell receptor beta chains below were found in one sample sequenced in a study of cytotoxic CD8 clonotypes in ibrutinib-treated CLL. Repertoires were generated with immunoSEQ multiplex PCR, while TCRdb's copy carries only in-frame clones and drops some. The sample consists of fewer than 25,000 clones, approximately 72% of them appearing once. Material: PBMCs, obtained before ibrutinib treatment. These receptors originate from a human donor with chronic lymphocytic leukemia.

The chain has TRBV15 and TRBJ2-3, with a weak D call TRBD1 (5 bases). There are 19 residues in the CDR3. With 0 bases removed from V and 8 bases from J, the gap between germline ends came to 27 bases. The germline V gene has CDR1 LNHNV and CDR2 YYDKDF (reference sequence). CDR3: CATSRDKFHSRKAQGTQYF. CDR3 sequence (DNA): TGTGCCACCAGCAGAGATAAATTCCATAGCCGAAAGGCTCAGGGTACGCAGTATTTT.

V is TRBV6-1 and J is TRBJ2-3; D possibly uses TRBD1 or TRBD2 (5 bases each). Per the germline V gene, CDR1 is MNHNS and CDR2 is SASEGT. Trimming pared 7 bases from V and 4 bases from J, leaving 18 bases between. CDR3 length equals 15 residues. CDR3: CASTLGRGVPDTQYF. CDR3 nucleotide sequence: TGTGCCAGCACCCTGGGTAGAGGGGTCCCAGATACGCAGTATTTT.

The J gene is TRBJ1-4, the V gene TRBV29-1; TRBD1 is a possible D gene (6 bases). CDR1 and CDR2 (germline): SQVTM, ANQGSEA. This CDR3 spans 13 amino acids. V lost 5 bases to trimming and J lost 7 bases, with 14 bases between them. CDR3 amino acids: CSVYRVISEKLFF. In DNA form, the CDR3 reads TGCAGCGTTTACAGGGTGATTTCTGAAAAACTGTTTTTT. The whole variable domain, remainder taken from reference TRBV29-1 and TRBJ1-4, is SAVISQKPSRDICQRGTSLTIQCQVDSQVTMMFWYRQQPGQSLTLIATANQGSEATYESGFVIDKFPISRPNLTFSTLTVSNMSPEDSSIYLCSVYRVISEKLFFGSGTQLSVL.

This chain joins TRBV6-6 and TRBJ1-2, with no clear D. The CDR3 loop spans 15 amino acids. V gave up 5 bases and J gave up 3 bases, with 16 bases separating them. In germline, CDR1 is MNHNY, CDR2 SVGAGI (reference sequence). The CDR3 sequence is CASSARREADYGYTF. In DNA, the CDR3 is TGTGCCAGCAGTGCCCGGCGTGAGGCGGACTATGGCTACACCTTC.

The J gene is TRBJ2-5, the V gene TRBV11-2; D remains ambiguous. Germline V CDR1 and CDR2: SGHAT, FQNNGV. V was shortened by 7 bases and J by 2 bases, with 11 bases between the two germline ends. The CDR3 has 13 amino acids. The CDR3 protein is CASTPSGQETQYF. The CDR3 DNA sequence: TGTGCCAGCACCCCAAGTGGTCAAGAGACCCAGTACTTC.

J is TRBJ2-7 and V is TRBV5-1; possibly TRBD1 or TRBD2 for D (5 bases each). The CDR3 totals 15 residues. The ends were cut back, 0 bases at V and 0 bases at J, with 10 bases in the middle. CDR1 and CDR2 from the germline V gene are SGHRS and YFSETQ. As DNA, the CDR3 is TGCGCCAGCAGCTTGGGGGCAGGGAGCTCCTACGAGCAGTACTTC. Protein sequence: CASSLGAGSSYEQYF.

V usage is TRBV19 and J usage is TRBJ1-1; 11 nucleotides agree with TRBD1. V lost 5 bases to trimming and J lost 4 bases; unmatched junction nucleotides: 3. Germline CDR1 reads LNHDA; CDR2 reads SQIVND (reference sequence). The CDR3 length is 14 residues. The CDR3 spells CASSPGTGGTEAFF. The CDR3 DNA is TGTGCCAGTAGTCCGGGGACAGGGGGCACTGAAGCTTTCTTT.

The chain links TRBV28 to TRBJ2-7; 8 bases match TRBD1. CDR3 length equals 15 residues. V lost 5 bases, J lost 3 bases, and 9 bases stayed unmatched. Germline loops: CDR1 MDHEN, CDR2 SYDVKM. The CDR3 sequence: CASSVSGGMGYEQYF. DNA of the CDR3: TGTGCCAGCAGTGTTTCAGGGGGCATGGGCTACGAGCAGTACTTC.

The genes are TRBV9 and TRBJ2-6; no reliable D call. In germline, CDR1 is SGDLS, CDR2 YYNGEE. Trimming cost V 3 bases and J 2 bases, with 9 bases left between them. The CDR3 spans 15 residues. CDR3 in amino acids: CASSATETGANVLTF. For the CDR3, the DNA is TGTGCCAGCAGCGCAACAGAGACTGGGGCCAACGTCCTGACTTTC.

The J gene is TRBJ2-5, the V gene TRBV6-4; no definite D call. The CDR3 is 15 residues long. Trimming shortened V by 0 bases and J by 3 bases, and 11 bases separated the two germline ends. Germline values: CDR1 MRHNA, CDR2 SNTAGT. CDR3 loop: CASSDSIGRKETQYF. Written as DNA, the CDR3 is TGTGCCAGCAGTGACTCGATCGGTAGGAAAGAGACCCAGTACTTC.

The chain employs TRBV2 and TRBJ1-3; 8 nucleotides match TRBD1. In germline, CDR1 is SNHLY, CDR2 FYNNEI. This CDR3 is 15 amino acids long. J was trimmed by 4 bases and V by 7 bases; bases with no gene match: 9. CDR3 region: CASKRQGIRGNTIYF. The DNA of the CDR3 is TGTGCCAGCAAACGACAGGGGATAAGGGGAAACACCATATATTTT.

The gene calls are TRBV9 and TRBJ1-1; no clear D. The CDR3 is 12 amino acids. Germline CDR1 and CDR2: SGDLS and YYNGEE. With 8 bases removed from V and 1 base from J, the gap between germline ends came to 9 bases. CDR3 residues: CASSSANTEAFF. The CDR3 bases are TGTGCCAGTTCAAGCGCGAACACTGAAGCTTTCTTT.

This clone was seen a few times. The chain uses TRBV2 and TRBJ2-7; D tentatively fits TRBD1 or TRBD2 (5 bases each). V shed 6 bases and J shed 0 bases, with 9 bases lying between them. Germline assignment: CDR1 SNHLY and CDR2 FYNNEI. There are 13 residues in the CDR3. The CDR3 spells CASRGTGSYEQYF. DNA for the CDR3: TGTGCCAGCAGGGGGACGGGCTCCTACGAGCAGTACTTC.

The rearrangement uses TRBV29-1 and TRBJ1-1, with TRBD1 matching over 7 bases. There are 12 residues in the CDR3. In germline, CDR1 is SQVTM, CDR2 ANQGSEA. With 1 base clipped from V and 4 bases from J, the junction kept 0 bases outside the gene matches. The CDR3: CSVEGTGTEAFF. The DNA for the CDR3 is TGCAGCGTTGAAGGGACAGGCACTGAAGCTTTCTTT. Drawing the rest from reference TRBV29-1 and TRBJ1-1, the complete variable domain is SAVISQKPSRDICQRGTSLTIQCQVDSQVTMMFWYRQQPGQSLTLIATANQGSEATYESGFVIDKFPISRPNLTFSTLTVSNMSPEDSSIYLCSVEGTGTEAFFGQGTRLTVV.

The rearrangement links TRBV7-2 to TRBJ2-1; D may correspond to TRBD1 or TRBD2 (6 bases each). CDR3 length equals 15 residues. The germline V gene has CDR1 SGHTA and CDR2 FQGNSA. Between the trimmed V and J ends, which lost 5 bases and 2 bases, there was a span of 13 bases. This chain's CDR3 is CASSPRGGPYNEQFF. The CDR3 region has the DNA TGTGCCAGCAGCCCGCGAGGGGGGCCCTACAATGAGCAGTTCTTC.

The rearrangement joins TRBV5-1 to TRBJ1-1; 12 bases are shared with TRBD1. Germline CDR1 is SGHRS and CDR2 is YFSETQ. V was pared by 2 bases and J by 5 bases, with 7 bases of the junction left unmatched. The CDR3 is 16 amino acids. This CDR3 is CASSFLGTGGATEAFF. For the CDR3, the DNA is TGCGCCAGCAGCTTCCTTGGGACAGGGGGCGCGACTGAAGCTTTCTTT.

V usage is TRBV5-6 and J usage is TRBJ2-7, with 9 positions matching TRBD1. CDR1 is SGHDT and CDR2 is YYEEEE in the germline V gene. V gave up 8 bases and J gave up 6 bases; unmatched junction bases: 15. The CDR3 contains 15 residues. CDR3 nucleotide sequence: TGTGCCAGTAAACGGGGGGACAGGGTGCGGTCCGAGCAGTACTTC. This gives the protein CASKRGDRVRSEQYF.

V gene TRBV11-3 combines with J gene TRBJ2-3, with D unclear. The CDR3 contains 14 residues. V lost 2 bases to trimming and J lost 1 base, with 7 bases between them. Germline V gene sequence: CDR1 SGHNT, CDR2 YENEEA. CDR3 amino acids: CASSLPGGTDTQYF. As DNA, the CDR3 is TGTGCCAGCAGCTTACCTGGGGGCACAGATACGCAGTATTTT.

In its sample, this clone was seen once. The rearrangement links TRBV19 to TRBJ1-6, with no clear D. This CDR3 spans 15 amino acids. With 4 bases removed from V and 7 bases from J, the gap between germline ends came to 14 bases. Germline loops: CDR1 LNHDA, CDR2 SQIVND (reference sequence). CDR3: CASSNQLSVNSPLHF. In DNA form, the CDR3 reads TGTGCCAGTAGTAATCAATTGTCAGTGAATTCACCCCTCCACTTT. Complete variable domain (other parts from reference TRBV19 and TRBJ1-6): DGGITQSPKYLFRKEGQNVTLSCEQNLNHDAMYWYRQDPGQGLRLIYYSQIVNDFQKGDIAEGYSVSREKKESFPLTVTSAQKNPTAFYLCASSNQLSVNSPLHFGNGTRLTVT.

This clone has just a few counts. The rearrangement uses TRBV7-2 and TRBJ2-7, with 11 bases aligning to TRBD2. The CDR3 has 15 residues. Germline CDR1 reads SGHTA; CDR2 reads FQGNSA. The V and J ends lost 3 bases and 4 bases, in that order; junction bases with no gene match: 5. The CDR3 DNA sequence: TGTGCCAGCAGCTTGACCGGGACTAGCGGTTACGAGCAGTACTTC. Translated: CASSLTGTSGYEQYF.

This chain uses TRBV27 with TRBJ1-2; 7 bases line up with TRBD1. V lost 1 base to trimming and J lost 5 bases; unmatched junction nucleotides: 13. Germline V gives CDR1 MNHEY, CDR2 SMNVEV (reference sequence). CDR3 length: 17 amino acids. This CDR3 reads CASSLWPRDSGEYGYTF. The CDR3 region has the DNA TGTGCCAGCAGTTTATGGCCTCGGGACAGTGGGGAGTATGGCTACACCTTC.

This rearrangement joins TRBV14 to TRBJ1-1, with D perhaps TRBD1 (6 bases). This CDR3 spans 13 amino acids. Germline V gives CDR1 SGHDN, CDR2 FVKESK. Trimming shortened V by 6 bases and J by 11 bases, and 19 bases separated the two germline ends. The CDR3 is CASRPTGSKGAFF. The CDR3 DNA reads as TGTGCCAGCAGACCTACAGGGAGCAAGGGGGCTTTCTTT.

The DNA of the CDR3 is TGCGCCAGCAGCTTGGTGGCAAACACCGGGGAGCTGTTTTTT. Translation gives CASSLVANTGELFF. The chain employs TRBV5-1 and TRBJ2-2; D ambiguous. The V gene lost 0 bases and the J gene lost 2 bases, with 5 bases spanning the gap. This CDR3 has 14 residues. CDR1 SGHRS and CDR2 YFSETQ come from the germline V gene. Looking up the rest from reference TRBV5-1 and TRBJ2-2 gives the full variable domain: KAGVTQTPRYLIKTRGQQVTLSCSPISGHRSVSWYQQTPGQGLQFLFEYFSETQRNKGNFPGRFSGRQFSNSRSEMNVSTLELGDSALYLCASSLVANTGELFFGEGSRLTVL.

V is TRBV28 and J is TRBJ1-1; the D is unclear. Germline-derived CDR1 and CDR2 are MDHEN and SYDVKM. The germline V and J ends were trimmed by 3 bases and 7 bases, with 9 bases remaining between them. The CDR3 is made up of 12 amino acids. Here the CDR3 DNA reads TGTGCCAGCAGTTTCGAGGAGGGTGAAGCTTTCTTT. Protein sequence: CASSFEEGEAFF. The variable domain in full, with the rest retrieved from reference TRBV28 and TRBJ1-1, is DVKVTQSSRYLVKRTGEKVFLECVQDMDHENMFWYRQDPGLGLRLIYFSYDVKMKEKGDIPEGYSVSREKKERFSLILESASTNQTSMYLCASSFEEGEAFFGQGTRLTVV.

The CDR3 sequence: CASCGGTKTDTQYF. The CDR3 DNA follows: TGTGCCAGCTGTGGGGGGACGAAAACAGATACGCAGTATTTT. The rearrangement joins TRBV6-6 to TRBJ2-3; tentatively, D is TRBD2 (6 bases). Per germline, CDR1 MNHNY and CDR2 SVGAGI (reference sequence). V lost 8 bases and J 3 bases, leaving 15 bases between the germline ends. The CDR3 has 14 amino acids.

This clone came up a few times. The V and J genes are TRBV7-3 and TRBJ1-6; a possible D gene is TRBD1 (5 bases). The germline V gene has CDR1 SGHTA and CDR2 FQGTGA. Trimming removed 2 bases from V and 9 bases from J, with 20 bases in between. The CDR3 is 17 residues long. CDR3: CASSLGRGRRMGSPLHF. DNA for the CDR3: TGTGCCAGCAGCTTAGGTCGGGGGAGGAGAATGGGTTCACCCCTCCACTTT.

This sequence joins TRBV27 and TRBJ2-7, with D hard to call. The CDR3 runs 12 residues. V gave up 3 bases and J gave up 6 bases, with 9 bases separating them. Germline V lookup: CDR1 MNHEY, CDR2 SMNVEV (reference sequence). In DNA form, the CDR3 reads TGTGCCAGCAGTTTCGAGAGGTTCGAGCAGTACTTC. It yields the protein CASSFERFEQYF.

DNA of the CDR3: TGCGCCAGCAGCCGGGGGGCAGGAGCTGGAAACACCATATATTTT. Translating it yields CASSRGAGAGNTIYF. This chain joins TRBV5-1 and TRBJ1-3; perhaps TRBD1 as D (6 bases). The germline V gene encodes CDR1 SGHRS and CDR2 YFSETQ. The V end lost 4 bases, the J end lost 2 bases, and 13 bases lay between the germline ends. CDR3 length: 15 amino acids.